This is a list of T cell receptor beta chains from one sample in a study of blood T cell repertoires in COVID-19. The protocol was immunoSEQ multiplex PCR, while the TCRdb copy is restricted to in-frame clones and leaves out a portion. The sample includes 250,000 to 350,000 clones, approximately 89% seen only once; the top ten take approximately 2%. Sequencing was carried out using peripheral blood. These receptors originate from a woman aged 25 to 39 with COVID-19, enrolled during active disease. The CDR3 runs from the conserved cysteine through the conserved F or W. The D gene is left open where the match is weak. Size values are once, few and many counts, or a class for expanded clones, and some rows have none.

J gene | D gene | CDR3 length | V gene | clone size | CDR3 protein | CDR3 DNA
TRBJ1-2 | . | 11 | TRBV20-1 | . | CSNFKSDGYTF | TGCAGCAACTTCAAGTCGGATGGCTACACCTTC
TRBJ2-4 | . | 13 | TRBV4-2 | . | CASSQRGTHIQYF | TGTGCCAGCAGCCAACGAGGGACACACATTCAGTACTTC
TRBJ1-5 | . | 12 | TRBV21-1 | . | CASSTSPVPQHF | TGTGCCAGCAGCACTAGCCCTGTTCCCCAGCATTTT
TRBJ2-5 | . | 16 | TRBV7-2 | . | CASSLATGFRQETQYF | TGTGCCAGCAGCTTAGCCACAGGGTTCCGACAAGAGACCCAGTACTTC
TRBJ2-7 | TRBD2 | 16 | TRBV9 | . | CASSDRLAAYLYEQYF | TGTGCCAGCAGCGATCGACTAGCCGCCTACCTCTACGAGCAGTACTTC
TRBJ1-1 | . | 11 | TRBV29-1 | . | CSVGSGIEAFF | TGCAGCGTTGGGTCAGGGATAGAAGCTTTCTTT
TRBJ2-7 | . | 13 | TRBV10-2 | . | CASSETLPGEQYF | TGCGCCAGCAGTGAGACCCTTCCGGGCGAGCAGTACTTC
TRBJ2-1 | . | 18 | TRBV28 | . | CASSSPYRDTASYNEQFF | TGTGCCAGCAGTTCCCCTTACCGGGACACTGCGTCCTACAATGAGCAGTTCTTC
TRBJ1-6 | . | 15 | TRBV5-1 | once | CASSFESSYNSPLHF | TGCGCCAGCAGCTTCGAGAGCTCCTATAATTCACCCCTCCACTTT
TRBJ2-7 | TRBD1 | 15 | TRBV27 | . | CASSLSTGGSYEQYF | TGTGCCAGCAGTTTATCCACAGGGGGATCCTACGAGCAGTACTTC
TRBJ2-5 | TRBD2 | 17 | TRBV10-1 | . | CASSETRTSGRIETQYF | TGCGCCAGCAGTGAGACCCGGACTAGCGGGAGAATAGAGACCCAGTACTTC
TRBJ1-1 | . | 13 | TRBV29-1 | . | CSVGTASNTEAFF | TGCAGCGTTGGGACAGCGTCGAACACTGAAGCTTTCTTT
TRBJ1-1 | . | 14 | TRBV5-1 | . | CASSLGAGNTEAFF | TGCGCCAGCAGCTTGGGCGCAGGGAACACTGAAGCTTTCTTT
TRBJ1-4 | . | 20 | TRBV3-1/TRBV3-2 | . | CASSQDLLTGGVTTNEKLFF | TGTGCCAGCAGCCAAGATCTGTTGACGGGGGGGGTAACAACTAATGAAAAACTGTTTTTT
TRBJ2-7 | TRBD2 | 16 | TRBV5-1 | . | CASSQTGAGVTYEQYF | TGCGCCAGCAGTCAGACCGGAGCGGGAGTCACCTACGAGCAGTACTTC
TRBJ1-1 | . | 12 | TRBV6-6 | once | CASSSPDTEAFF | TGTGCCAGCAGTTCCCCGGACACTGAAGCTTTCTTT
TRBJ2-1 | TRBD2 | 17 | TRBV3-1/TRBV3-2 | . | CASSRLPGLPSYNEQFF | TGTGCCAGCAGCCGACTGCCGGGACTACCGTCCTACAATGAGCAGTTCTTC
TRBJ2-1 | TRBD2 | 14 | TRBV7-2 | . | CASSLSGGYNEQFF | TGTGCCAGCAGCCTTAGCGGGGGCTACAATGAGCAGTTCTTC
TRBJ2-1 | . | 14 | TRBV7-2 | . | CASSLASSYNEQFF | TGTGCCAGCAGCTTAGCGAGTTCCTACAATGAGCAGTTCTTC
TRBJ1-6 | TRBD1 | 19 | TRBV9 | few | CASSGDRARYGGDNSPLHF | TGTGCCAGCAGCGGAGACAGGGCCCGCTATGGGGGTGATAATTCACCCCTCCACTTT
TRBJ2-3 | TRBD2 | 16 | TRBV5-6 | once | CASRIGLAGFTDTQYF | TGTGCCAGCAGAATTGGACTAGCGGGGTTCACAGATACGCAGTATTTT
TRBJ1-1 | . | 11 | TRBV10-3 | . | CAISEGREAFF | TGTGCCATCAGTGAAGGGAGAGAAGCTTTCTTT
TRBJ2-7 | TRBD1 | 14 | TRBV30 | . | CAWIARDRGREQYF | TGTGCCTGGATCGCCCGGGACAGGGGGCGCGAGCAGTACTTC
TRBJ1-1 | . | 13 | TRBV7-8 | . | CASSSTEGREAFF | TGTGCCAGCAGCTCGACGGAGGGAAGGGAAGCTTTCTTT
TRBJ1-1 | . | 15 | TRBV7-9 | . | CASSLEEVMNTEAFF | TGTGCCAGCAGCTTAGAGGAGGTCATGAACACTGAAGCTTTCTTT
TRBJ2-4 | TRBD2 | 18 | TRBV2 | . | CASGPGTSGGIAKNIQYF | TGTGCCAGCGGTCCGGGGACTAGCGGGGGGATAGCCAAAAACATTCAGTACTTC
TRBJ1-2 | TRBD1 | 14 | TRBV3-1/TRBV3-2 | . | CASSQRQGRYGYTF | TGTGCCAGCAGCCAACGACAGGGGCGATATGGCTACACCTTC
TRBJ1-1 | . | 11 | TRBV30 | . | CAWSGEIEAFF | TGTGCCTGGAGTGGGGAGATTGAAGCTTTCTTT
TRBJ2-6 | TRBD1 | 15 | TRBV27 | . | CASSRDRAGANVLTF | TGTGCCAGCAGCCGAGACAGGGCTGGGGCCAACGTCCTGACTTTC
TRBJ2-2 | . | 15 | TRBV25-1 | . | CASSEAGGGTGELFF | TGTGCCAGCAGTGAAGCTGGGGGCGGCACCGGGGAGCTGTTTTTT
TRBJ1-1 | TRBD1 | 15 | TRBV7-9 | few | CASSWFRDREREAFF | TGTGCCAGCAGCTGGTTTCGGGACAGGGAGCGTGAAGCTTTCTTT
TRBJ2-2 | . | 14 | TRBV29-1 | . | CSVEGGQNTGELFF | TGCAGCGTTGAAGGGGGGCAGAACACCGGGGAGCTGTTTTTT
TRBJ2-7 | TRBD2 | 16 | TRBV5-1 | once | CASRSSGRAGSYEQYF | TGCGCCAGCAGATCTAGCGGGAGGGCGGGGTCCTACGAGCAGTACTTC
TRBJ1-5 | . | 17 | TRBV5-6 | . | CASSLFTGLYSNQPQHF | TGTGCCAGCAGCTTGTTCACAGGGCTATATAGCAATCAGCCCCAGCATTTT
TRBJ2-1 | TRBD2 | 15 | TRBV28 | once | CASSLGLAGYNEQFF | TGTGCCAGCAGTTTGGGACTAGCGGGCTACAATGAGCAGTTCTTC
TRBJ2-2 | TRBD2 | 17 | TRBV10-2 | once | CASSHLGRESAAGELFF | TGCGCCAGCAGTCATCTGGGGCGGGAGAGCGCCGCCGGGGAGCTGTTTTTT
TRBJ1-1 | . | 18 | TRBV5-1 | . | CASKEGRGSVVSRTEAFF | TGCGCCAGCAAGGAAGGCAGGGGTAGTGTGGTGTCGCGGACTGAAGCTTTCTTT
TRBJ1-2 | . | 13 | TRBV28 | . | CASSLGGFYGYTF | TGTGCCAGCAGTTTGGGGGGATTCTATGGCTACACCTTC
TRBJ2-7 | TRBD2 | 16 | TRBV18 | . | CASSPGTSGVDYEQYF | TGTGCCAGCTCACCCGGGACTAGCGGAGTAGACTACGAGCAGTACTTC
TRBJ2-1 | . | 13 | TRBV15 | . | CATSREGGSLGFF | TGTGCCACCAGCAGAGAGGGAGGATCACTAGGGTTCTTC
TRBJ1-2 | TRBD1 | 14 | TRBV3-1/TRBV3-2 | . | CASSPTGGAGGYTF | TGTGCCAGCAGCCCCACAGGGGGCGCGGGCGGCTACACCTTC
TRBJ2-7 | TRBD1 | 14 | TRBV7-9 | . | CASTPGTGTYEQYF | TGTGCCAGCACGCCCGGGACAGGGACCTACGAGCAGTACTTC
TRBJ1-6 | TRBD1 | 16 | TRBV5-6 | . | CASSGSGQGISSPLHF | TGTGCCAGCAGCGGGTCGGGACAGGGGATCTCTTCACCCCTCCACTTT
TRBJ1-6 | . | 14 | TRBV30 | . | CAWSPTLGSLSLHF | TGTGCCTGGAGTCCGACTTTGGGGAGTCTCTCCCTCCACTTT
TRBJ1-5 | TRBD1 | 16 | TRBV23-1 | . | CASSRLQGGTNQPQHF | TGCGCCAGCAGCCGCCTTCAGGGGGGTACCAATCAGCCCCAGCATTTT
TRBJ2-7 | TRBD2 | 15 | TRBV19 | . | CASQGLAGVGYEQYF | TGTGCCAGCCAGGGACTAGCGGGAGTCGGCTACGAGCAGTACTTC
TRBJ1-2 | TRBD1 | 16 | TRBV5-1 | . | CASSLEGSGGKYGYTF | TGCGCCAGCAGCTTGGAGGGGTCAGGGGGAAAGTATGGCTACACCTTC
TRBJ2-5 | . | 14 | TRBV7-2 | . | CASSLNFLGETQYF | TGTGCCAGCAGCCTTAACTTTCTCGGGGAGACCCAGTACTTC
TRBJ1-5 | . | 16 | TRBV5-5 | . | CASSLEGGGVDQPQHF | TGTGCCAGCAGCTTGGAGGGCGGGGGCGTTGATCAGCCCCAGCATTTT
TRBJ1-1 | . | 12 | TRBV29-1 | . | CSVLRGTWEAFF | TGCAGCGTTCTCAGGGGAACATGGGAAGCTTTCTTT
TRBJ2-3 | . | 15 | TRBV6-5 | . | CASSYLRGRADTQYF | TGTGCCAGCAGCTATCTCCGGGGTAGGGCAGATACGCAGTATTTT
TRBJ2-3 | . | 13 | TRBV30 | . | CAWSVRGTDTQYF | TGTGCCTGGAGTGTACGGGGCACAGATACGCAGTATTTT
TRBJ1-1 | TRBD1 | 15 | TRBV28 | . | CASSFPTGLSTEAFF | TGTGCCAGCAGTTTTCCGACAGGGTTGAGCACTGAAGCTTTCTTT
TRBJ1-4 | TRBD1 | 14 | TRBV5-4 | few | CASSHRTGVGKLFF | TGTGCCAGCAGCCACCGGACAGGGGTGGGAAAACTGTTTTTT